A single sample is the source of the 7 T cell receptor beta chains below, sequenced in a study of PD-L1 blockade in urothelial cancer. Data came from immunoSEQ multiplex PCR; TCRdb stores just in-frame clones and leaves some out. This sample has about 35,000 clones, with roughly a third found just once. The material sequenced was tumor tissue, taken before atezolizumab (anti-PD-L1) treatment. Source of these receptors: a man aged 60 to 75 with urothelial cancer.

This clone was counted a few times. The rearrangement joins TRBV6-1 to TRBJ1-6; no clear D. From germline, CDR1 is MNHNS and CDR2 SASEGT. This CDR3 contains 14 residues. V dropped 1 base and J dropped 6 bases, with 7 bases sitting between them. The CDR3 DNA follows: TGTGCCAGCAGTGAAGGACGGCTTAATTCACCCCTCCACTTT. Translation: CASSEGRLNSPLHF.

This chain links TRBV15 with TRBJ1-2; TRBD1 agrees at 8 bases. Germline-derived CDR1 and CDR2 are LNHNV and YYDKDF (reference sequence). The junction had 14 bases not matched to a gene; V was cut back by 0 bases and J by 8 bases. This CDR3 comprises 17 residues. The DNA of the CDR3 is TGTGCCACCAGCAGAGATAATTTAGCAGGGGGCAAGATAGGCTACACCTTC. It specifies CATSRDNLAGGKIGYTF.

This clone was observed a few times. The chain uses TRBV14 and TRBJ2-1; D is undetermined. V lost 1 base and J 7 bases, leaving 8 bases between the germline ends. This CDR3 has 13 residues. In germline, CDR1 is SGHDN, CDR2 FVKESK. The CDR3 sequence is CASSQVSRNEQFF. The DNA of the CDR3 is TGTGCCAGCAGCCAAGTCTCCCGGAATGAGCAGTTCTTC.

This clone is medium-sized within its sample. V gene TRBV6-8 combines with J gene TRBJ2-7, with D unresolved. Trimming left V 7 bases short and J 6 bases short, with 19 bases between. The CDR3 is 14 residues long. CDR1 MNHGY and CDR2 SAAAGT come from the germline V gene. CDR3 DNA: TGTGCCAGCAACCCCGAGGCCGGACCTGGCGAGCAGTACTTC. Translating gives CASNPEAGPGEQYF.

This sequence joins TRBV5-1 and TRBJ2-7; D perhaps matches TRBD2 (5 bases). Germline V CDR1 and CDR2: SGHRS, YFSETQ. The V end was cut by 4 bases, the J end by 1 base, with 15 bases between. The length of the CDR3 is 15 residues. The CDR3 DNA reads TGCGCCAGCAGCCAAGATTCAAGCGGATCCTACGAGCAGTACTTC. It specifies CASSQDSSGSYEQYF.

This clone occurred a few times. This chain uses TRBV6-8 with TRBJ2-1; 14 bases agree with TRBD2. After removal of 6 bases from V and 4 bases from J, the junction contained 5 bases not matched to a gene. Germline-derived CDR1 and CDR2 are MNHGY and SAAAGT. The CDR3 contains 16 residues. The CDR3 protein is CASSRTSGRSYNEQFF. In nucleotides, the CDR3 is TGTGCCAGCAGCAGGACTAGCGGGAGGTCATACAATGAGCAGTTCTTC.

V is TRBV19 and J is TRBJ2-6; TRBD2 is a possible D gene (5 bases). CDR1 and CDR2 from the germline V gene are LNHDA and SQIVND (reference sequence). V was cut by 7 bases and J by 0 bases, with 13 bases left in between. CDR3 length: 16 amino acids. CDR3 residues: CASMPGWASGANVLTF. In nucleotides, the CDR3 is TGTGCCAGTATGCCGGGGTGGGCCTCTGGGGCCAACGTCCTGACTTTC.